This T cell receptor (beta chain) was recovered during a study of beta chain features in type 1 diabetes. General observations from the study: For Type 1 diabetes patients, all four CD4+ subsets carried TCRB CDR3s that were moderately but significantly shorter. Shorter templates may be favored by PCR, equally so in patients and controls. The study found fewer insertions and more deletions at VDJ junctions in type 1 diabetes patients. Highly expressing activated T cells could be over-counted with a cDNA template.

Between the trimmed V and J ends, which lost 0 bases and 7 bases, there was a span of 15 bases. Germline CDR1 GTSNPN, CDR2 SVGIG (reference sequence). The CDR3 sequence is 14 residues long. To note about this clone: The antigen is unknown.

What was sequenced were expressed TCRB transcripts, since all of the isolated RNA had been reverse transcribed. Here immunoSEQ multiplex PCR was the method, and the copy in TCRdb shows in-frame clones only, minus some. The sample has about 450,000 clones; more than 9.5% are singletons. This sequence was found in a woman aged 18-30 years in good health. This chain joins TRBV30 and TRBJ1-2; perhaps TRBD1 as D (6 bases). The sequenced sample was naive CD4+ T cells from blood. CDR3 coding DNA: TGTGCCTGGAGTGTACAAGGGGGAGGTCGTGGCTACACCTTC. Translation gives CAWSVQGGGRGYTF.